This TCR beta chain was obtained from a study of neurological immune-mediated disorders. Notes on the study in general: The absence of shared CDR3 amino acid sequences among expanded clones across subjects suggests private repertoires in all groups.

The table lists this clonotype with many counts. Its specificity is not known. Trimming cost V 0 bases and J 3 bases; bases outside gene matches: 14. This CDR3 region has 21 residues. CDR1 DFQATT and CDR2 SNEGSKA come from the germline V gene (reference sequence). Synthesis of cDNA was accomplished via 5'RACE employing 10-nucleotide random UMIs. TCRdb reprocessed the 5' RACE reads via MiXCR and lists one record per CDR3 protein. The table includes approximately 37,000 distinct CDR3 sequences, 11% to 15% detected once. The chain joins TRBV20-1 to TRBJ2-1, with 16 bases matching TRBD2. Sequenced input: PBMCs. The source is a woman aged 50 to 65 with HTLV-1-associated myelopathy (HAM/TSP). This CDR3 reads CSARDSLGLAGGLPHYNEQFF. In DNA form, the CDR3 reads TGCAGTGCTAGAGACTCCCTGGGACTAGCGGGGGGGCTCCCCCACTACAATGAGCAGTTCTTC.